The rows below give T cell receptor beta chains drawn from one sample of a study of T cell responses to AZD1222 COVID-19 vaccine. Clones were sequenced by immunoSEQ multiplex PCR, and TCRdb holds only the in-frame ones, with some missing. The sample carries some 130,000 clones, more than 85% recorded once. Sequenced material: peripheral blood, taken on day 0 of AZD1222 vaccination. The receptors derive from an adult in good health. Both conserved end residues are part of each CDR3. D genes are given only for firm matches. Expanded clones are given a class, and other clones once, few, many or no size at all.

j_call,v_call,clone_size,d_call,cdr3_aa,cdr3_nt
TRBJ2-3,TRBV15,.,TRBD2,CATSRETSGWVTDTQYF,TGTGCCACCAGCAGAGAAACTAGCGGTTGGGTTACAGATACGCAGTATTTT
TRBJ2-2,TRBV5-1,.,.,CASSLVRPGTGELFF,TGCGCCAGCAGCTTGGTCAGGCCCGGCACCGGGGAGCTGTTTTTT
TRBJ1-5,TRBV9,.,.,CASSSAGNQPQHF,TGTGCCAGCAGTAGTGCGGGGAATCAGCCCCAGCATTTT
TRBJ2-7,TRBV5-1,.,TRBD2,CASSLGGASGRPGEQYF,TGCGCCAGCAGCTTGGGTGGAGCTAGCGGGAGGCCGGGAGAGCAGTACTTC
TRBJ2-5,TRBV5-4,.,.,CASSLWRETQYF,TGTGCCAGCAGCTTATGGCGAGAGACCCAGTACTTC
TRBJ2-3,TRBV4-2,.,.,CASSQGHSGRNTDTQYF,TGTGCCAGCAGCCAAGGGCATTCAGGGAGAAACACAGATACGCAGTATTTT
TRBJ2-2,TRBV5-1,.,TRBD2,CASSSSVLAENTGELFF,TGCGCCAGCAGCTCCTCGGTTCTAGCGGAAAACACCGGGGAGCTGTTTTTT
TRBJ1-2,TRBV24-1,.,.,CATSAQNYGYTF,TGTGCCACCAGTGCACAAAACTATGGCTACACCTTC
TRBJ1-1,TRBV5-4,once,.,CASSLRERTEAFF,TGTGCCAGCAGCTTGCGGGAAAGAACTGAAGCTTTCTTT
TRBJ2-3,TRBV21-1,.,.,CASSKAGINLIHTDTQYF,TGTGCCAGCAGCAAAGCGGGCATTAACCTAATCCACACAGATACGCAGTATTTT
TRBJ2-7,TRBV7-6,.,TRBD1,CASTPAGGPYEQYF,TGTGCCAGCACCCCCGCAGGGGGCCCCTACGAGCAGTACTTC
TRBJ2-5,TRBV2,few,.,CASSDQQYQETQYF,TGTGCCAGCAGTGACCAGCAGTACCAAGAGACCCAGTACTTC
TRBJ2-6,TRBV19,.,.,CASRTGANVLTF,TGTGCCAGTAGAACTGGGGCCAACGTCCTGACTTTC
TRBJ1-1,TRBV2,.,TRBD1,CASSEELLVQGKAFF,TGTGCCAGCAGTGAAGAGCTCCTAGTACAGGGGAAAGCTTTCTTT
TRBJ2-5,TRBV14,.,TRBD1,CASSEGQGSFQETQYF,TGTGCCAGCAGCGAGGGACAGGGATCCTTTCAAGAGACCCAGTACTTC
TRBJ1-5,TRBV2,once,TRBD1,CASSENRGGAQPQHF,TGTGCCAGCAGTGAGAACAGGGGAGGAGCTCAGCCCCAGCATTTT
TRBJ1-3,TRBV7-2,.,.,CASSLVGSGNTIYF,TGTGCCAGCAGCTTAGTGGGTTCTGGAAACACCATATATTTT
TRBJ2-2,TRBV5-1,once,TRBD2,CASSAGTSFDHGRTGELFF,TGCGCCAGCAGCGCCGGGACTAGCTTCGACCACGGGCGGACCGGGGAGCTGTTTTTT
TRBJ2-1,TRBV11-2,once,.,CASSLDSPGYNEQFF,TGTGCCAGCAGCTTAGATAGTCCAGGCTACAATGAGCAGTTCTTC
TRBJ2-3,TRBV9,once,.,CASSVSGKTDTQYF,TGTGCCAGCAGCGTATCCGGAAAGACAGATACGCAGTATTTT
TRBJ2-5,TRBV12-3/TRBV12-4,.,.,CASSLAPLAQYF,TGTGCCAGCAGTTTGGCCCCGCTGGCCCAGTACTTC
TRBJ1-4,TRBV7-9,.,.,CASSFFRTSTNEKLFF,TGTGCCAGCAGCTTCTTTCGGACATCAACTAATGAAAAACTGTTTTTT
TRBJ1-5,TRBV4-1,.,TRBD1,CASSQVGTGGNQPQHF,TGCGCCAGCAGCCAAGTGGGGACAGGAGGTAATCAGCCCCAGCATTTT
TRBJ1-2,TRBV19,.,.,CASSTRDGYGYTF,TGTGCCAGTAGTACCAGGGACGGCTATGGCTACACCTTC
TRBJ1-1,TRBV28,once,.,CASTDYMNTEAFF,TGTGCCAGCACAGACTACATGAACACTGAAGCTTTCTTT
TRBJ1-5,TRBV12-5,.,.,CASGQRSQGSNQPQHF,TGTGCTAGTGGTCAACGAAGCCAGGGAAGCAATCAGCCCCAGCATTTT
TRBJ1-6,TRBV5-1,.,.,CASSLWGVSSPLHF,TGCGCCAGCAGCTTGTGGGGGGTTAGTTCACCCCTCCACTTT
TRBJ1-1,TRBV6-2/TRBV6-3,.,.,CASSSQGRVRKAFF,TGTGCCAGCAGTTCACAAGGACGAGTTCGGAAAGCTTTCTTT
TRBJ1-1,TRBV7-7,.,.,CASSPLTGSGTEAFF,TGTGCCAGCAGCCCCCTCACGGGGTCGGGCACTGAAGCTTTCTTT
TRBJ1-4,TRBV6-2/TRBV6-3,.,.,CASSLSRESGEKLFF,TGTGCCAGCAGCTTATCCCGGGAGAGCGGTGAAAAACTGTTTTTT
TRBJ2-7,TRBV7-9,.,.,CASTLARSSDGSYEQYF,TGTGCCAGCACCCTGGCGCGGAGCTCAGACGGGTCCTACGAGCAGTACTTC
TRBJ2-7,TRBV21-1,.,.,CASSKAREEQYF,TGTGCCAGCAGCAAAGCGCGGGAAGAGCAGTACTTC
TRBJ2-3,TRBV7-2,.,TRBD2,CASSLWREVLTDTQYF,TGTGCCAGCAGCTTATGGCGGGAGGTTTTGACAGATACGCAGTATTTT
TRBJ1-6,TRBV7-9,.,.,CASSLGPAVHSPLHF,TGTGCCAGCAGCTTGGGCCCAGCGGTGCATTCACCCCTCCACTTT
TRBJ2-5,TRBV19,once,.,CASRPRGTLIEETQYF,TGTGCCAGTAGGCCCCGCGGGACGCTTATTGAAGAGACCCAGTACTTC
TRBJ2-5,TRBV7-9,.,.,CASSLTLEYQETQYF,TGTGCCAGCAGCTTAACCCTGGAGTACCAAGAGACCCAGTACTTC
TRBJ2-3,TRBV6-5,.,TRBD2,CATGTSGRSTDTQYF,TGTGCCACCGGGACTAGCGGGAGATCCACAGATACGCAGTATTTT
TRBJ2-1,TRBV27,once,TRBD2,CASSRIAGVVYNEQFF,TGTGCCAGCAGCCGTATAGCGGGAGTTGTCTACAATGAGCAGTTCTTC
TRBJ2-3,TRBV6-5,.,TRBD1,CASSSDRGRTDTQYF,TGTGCCAGCAGTTCAGACAGGGGCAGGACAGATACGCAGTATTTT
TRBJ1-4,TRBV7-9,once,.,CASSPTGVREKLFF,TGTGCCAGCAGCCCTACTGGGGTCAGGGAAAAACTGTTTTTT
TRBJ1-4,TRBV4-1,.,.,CASSHPDSTAREKLFF,TGCGCCAGCAGCCACCCGGACAGCACGGCTAGGGAAAAACTGTTTTTT
TRBJ2-3,TRBV5-1,.,.,CASSHAQGLDTQYF,TGCGCCAGCAGCCATGCACAGGGATTAGATACGCAGTATTTT
TRBJ2-7,TRBV12-3/TRBV12-4,.,.,CASSLRFTEQYF,TGTGCCAGCAGTTTACGTTTTACTGAGCAGTACTTC
TRBJ1-1,TRBV5-1,.,.,CASSFQAGTEAFF,TGCGCCAGCAGCTTCCAAGCCGGAACTGAAGCTTTCTTT
TRBJ2-1,TRBV5-4,.,.,CASSLFPTHNEQFF,TGTGCCAGCAGCTTGTTTCCGACCCACAATGAGCAGTTCTTC
TRBJ2-1,TRBV6-5,.,.,CASSSSSSYNEQFF,TGTGCCAGCAGTTCGTCGAGCTCCTACAATGAGCAGTTCTTC
TRBJ1-2,TRBV5-1,.,.,CASGNLYGYTF,TGCGCCAGCGGAAACTTGTATGGCTACACCTTC
TRBJ2-2,TRBV7-9,.,.,CASRILNTGELFF,TGTGCCAGCAGGATCTTGAACACCGGGGAGCTGTTTTTT
TRBJ1-2,TRBV6-5,.,TRBD1,CATNPLRQGARGYTF,TGTGCCACGAACCCCCTCCGACAGGGGGCGCGGGGCTACACCTTC
TRBJ2-3,TRBV5-7,.,TRBD1,CASSLGTGVRDTQYF,TGTGCCAGCAGCTTGGGGACAGGGGTGAGAGATACGCAGTATTTT
TRBJ2-5,TRBV10-2,.,.,CASSDTRAETQYF,TGCGCCAGCAGCGATACTAGGGCTGAGACCCAGTACTTC
TRBJ1-6,TRBV5-1,.,.,CASSLDSGSPLHF,TGCGCCAGCAGCTTGGACAGTGGATCACCCCTCCACTTT
TRBJ2-7,TRBV4-2,.,.,CASSQDGLISEQYF,TGTGCCAGCAGCCAAGACGGACTGATTAGCGAGCAGTACTTC
TRBJ2-1,TRBV6-5,.,.,CASPNQECSYNEQFF,TGTGCCAGCCCCAACCAGGAGTGTTCCTACAATGAGCAGTTCTTC